The subject of this entry is one T cell receptor (beta chain). At least ten counts were recorded for this clonotype. Its target antigen remains unknown. The sample holds no much larger clone one base away, and base qualities are not on file. The data belong to a study of molecular identifiers for immune sequencing clone quantification (dated by TCRdb to 2016 to 2019). Broadly, across the study: For a replicate experiment, RNA from approximately 20,000 or 100,000 naive CD8 T cells was divided into five aliquots, of which four were sequenced. This methods study benchmarked molecular-identifier clustering-based TCR repertoire sequencing (MIDCIRS) and TCR RNA copy counting, using CD8 T cells to do so.

Measured from the cysteine to the phenylalanine, the CDR3 is 15 residues long. Only the CDR3 region is kept as DNA, spanning 45 bases read in frame from base 1. V is clipped by 1 base and J by 6 bases, and the sequence between their germline boundaries is 13 bases long. Based on the germline V gene (reference sequence), the CDR1 and CDR2 sequences are LNHDA and SQIVND. Libraries of naive CD8 T cells were built from approximately 20,000 to 1,000,000 sorted cells, with 10%, 30% or 50% of the purified RNA used. Naive CD8 T cells, defined as CD8+CD4-CCR7+CD45RA+, were FACS-sorted into RLT Plus buffer on a BD FACSAria II. Around 10 TCR copies' worth of Jurkat RNA were spiked into about 19,000-1,100,000 naive CD8 T cell samples to test detection sensitivity. Enrichment of CD8 T cells was performed with RosetteSep CD8+ T Cell Enrichment Cocktail and Ficoll-Paque, after which ACK red cell lysis was carried out.

General study outcomes and caveats: Spiked-in Jurkat TCR RNA equivalent to a single cell was reported to be detectable even among approximately 1 million naive CD8 T cells. Identical TCR molecules sharing a barcode could cause highly expanded clone sizes to be underestimated. Modeling estimated approximately 3 recovered TCR RNA copies per cell, compared with 8.5 to 10 by digital PCR, which implies approximately 30% capture efficiency. In CMV-specific effector cells, clones with more than 20 RNA copies contained over 97% of molecules, whereas in naive cells such clones contained under 1% of molecules. When barcode sub-clustering was omitted, TCR diversity was inflated by chimeric consensus sequences, with chimeras reaching as high as 47%. Naive libraries contained spiked-in Jurkat TCR RNA (10 copies' worth), which is not part of the donor repertoire.

Library construction relied on PCR. Sequenced on an Illumina HiSeq 4000. Preparation of bulk TCR libraries followed a previously described approach, with the TCR primers listed in Table S5. The Qiagen AllPrep DNA/RNA kit was used to purify total RNA. Before analysis, reads from multiple sequencing runs of the same library were pooled. Under the source paper's analysis protocol: Only reads with exact TCR constant sequence were kept, trimmed to 150 nt, and grouped by their 12-nt molecular barcodes. Reads within each barcode group were sub-clustered using a 15% Levenshtein threshold, and quality-weighted consensus sequences were constructed for each RNA molecule. Non-functional sequences were removed, as were lower-count sequences one edit away from another. Barcode sub-clusters with fewer than 20% of the maximum read count were removed, based on fitting two negative binomial distributions. In-frame beta chains were kept once TCRdb had trimmed the public reads at Q25 with fastp and called clones with MiXCR. CDR3 protein sequences are deduplicated, and each keeps its most common genes and DNA. Here the V and J calls rest on TCRdb's processing, not on the authors' analysis. Counted in this sample were 250,000 to 350,000 distinct CDR3 sequences; about 21% of them appeared once. Together, the top ten hold over 0.7% of the sample.

The chain joins TRBV19 to TRBJ1-5, with TRBD1 tentatively as D gene (6 bases match). The receptor comes from a human donor in good health. Some libraries in this study had Jurkat cell RNA spiked in. The sequenced sample consisted of naive CD8+ T cells from blood, with Jurkat cell RNA spiked in. This specimen's cell subset or site label, per the study, means: FACS-sorted CD8+CD4-CCR7+CD45RA+ naive T cells. CDR3 region: CASSIGAGAIQPQHF. The DNA reads as follows: TGTGCCAGTAGTATAGGGGCAGGGGCGATTCAGCCCCAGCATTTT.